This T cell receptor (beta chain) derives from a study of shared clonotypes between healthy human individuals. For the study at large: The study used three CD4 naive, three CD4 memory, two CD8 naive and one CD8 memory plate per donor.

Naive CD45RA+ and memory CD45RA-negative subsets were split from CD4+ cells. The authors distributed each subset's genomic DNA evenly over several immunoSEQ plates. Generated by immunoSEQ multiplex PCR, the TCRdb table keeps only in-frame clones and is missing some. The sample records roughly 680,000 clones, 72% being singletons. The CDR3 is 15 amino acids. The germline gives CDR1 MDHEN, CDR2 SYDVKM. J was trimmed by 6 bases and V by 0 bases; bases with no gene match: 2. The chain recombines TRBV28 with TRBJ1-4, with 9 bases aligning to TRBD1. The sequence derives from a woman aged 25-40 years in good health. Sequenced: memory CD4+ T cells sorted from blood. The subset here: CD45RA-negative fraction. The CDR3 loop is CASSLWTGGDEKLFF. The DNA of the CDR3 is TGTGCCAGCAGTTTATGGACAGGGGGGGATGAAAAACTGTTTTTT.